The present TCR beta chain was sequenced within a study of blood T cells in healthy people across ages. Study-level points and caveats: In older individuals, TCR beta diversity per million T cells was lower, falling roughly linearly with age.

CDR3 size: 14 residues. The germline CDR1 and CDR2 sequences are SGHDT and YYEEEE. A second PCR of roughly 7 to 11 cycles used a sample-barcoded 5' primer and a J-beta primer mix. Each of the cDNA molecules was tagged by a template-switch adaptor with 12 random nucleotides. TCRdb reanalysed the 5' RACE reads using MiXCR and keeps one entry per CDR3 protein. The repertoire includes about 1,500,000 distinct CDR3 sequences, 28% of them detected once, and roughly 8.2% sits in the top ten. This clonotype was picked up a small number of times. The target antigen is unknown. Every sample gave at least 5 micrograms of total RNA when it was extracted.

This clonotype was sampled from a woman aged 30 to 39 in good health. The rearrangement links TRBV5-6 to TRBJ2-5; 7 nucleotides line up with TRBD2. The J call is uncertain, as TRBJ2-7 better fits the DNA end. Input material: blood. DNA of the CDR3: TGTGCCAGCAGTTGGGCGGGAGTGCGAGACGAGCAGTACTTC. The encoded protein is CASSWAGVRDEQYF.